Below, 5 T cell receptor beta chains from the same sample are listed, as sequenced in a study of cytomegalovirus exposure and HLA in healthy donors. The PCR ran on 60 Vbeta and 13 Jbeta primers. Sequencing used immunoSEQ multiplex PCR; TCRdb keeps in-frame clones, though not all of them. The sample gives around 170,000 clones, 84% of which show up once; over 2% is in the top ten. The sample consisted of PBMCs. The receptors shown here come from a woman between 50 and 59 years old in good health and CMV-seropositive.

The chain recombines TRBV2 with TRBJ2-3; a possible D gene is TRBD2 (5 bases). V was cut by 2 bases and J by 2 bases, with 11 bases left in between. This CDR3 has 15 amino acids. CDR1 and CDR2 (germline): SNHLY, FYNNEI. The CDR3 sequence is CASSESRVPTDTQYF. Written as DNA, the CDR3 is TGTGCCAGCAGTGAATCGAGGGTACCCACAGATACGCAGTATTTT.

The chain uses TRBV6-4 and TRBJ1-5, with D perhaps matching TRBD1 (5 bases). V lost 4 bases, J lost 7 bases, and 11 bases lay in between. The length of the CDR3 is 13 residues. Germline loops: CDR1 MRHNA, CDR2 SNTAGT. The CDR3 DNA reads TGTGCCAGCAGTGCGGAGGGGAACCAGCCCCAGCATTTT. This gives the protein CASSAEGNQPQHF.

This clone was seen more than once but under ten times. CDR3 residues: CASSLRGITEAFF. The CDR3 DNA reads as TGTGCCAGCAGTTTAAGAGGGATCACTGAAGCTTTCTTT. This sequence joins TRBV28 and TRBJ1-1; D unresolved. Trimming took off 2 bases at V and 4 bases at J, with 8 bases between the two ends. Germline CDR1 reads MDHEN; CDR2 reads SYDVKM. This CDR3 spans 13 amino acids.

This chain uses TRBV4-1 with TRBJ2-1; D gene unclear. This CDR3 contains 14 residues. V was clipped by 1 base and J by 15 bases, with 19 bases between them. Germline CDR1 and CDR2: MGHRA and YSYEKL. The CDR3 DNA sequence: TGCGCCAGCAGCCAAGGGCAAAAAGCGCATATAAGGTTCTTC. Protein product: CASSQGQKAHIRFF.

The chain recombines TRBV6-6 with TRBJ2-1; D unclear. The CDR3 runs 15 residues. V was shortened by 2 bases and J by 0 bases, with 8 bases between the two germline ends. Germline assignment: CDR1 MNHNY and CDR2 SVGAGI (reference sequence). The CDR3 DNA reads TGTGCCAGCAGTTACGCGTCGGTCTCCTACAATGAGCAGTTCTTC. This encodes CASSYASVSYNEQFF.